The 10 T cell receptor beta chains below were found in one sample sequenced in a study of CXCR3-negative and CXCR3-positive naive CD8 T cells. These receptors are not linked to any known antigen. UMI labels and 5' RACE were used to prepare the TRB cDNA libraries. TCRdb reworked the 5' RACE reads into one entry per CDR3 protein, no DNA. The listing records 120,000 to 150,000 distinct CDR3 sequences. Notes on the study in general: Hydrophobicity was higher for TRB CDR3s found in CXCR3-positive naive cells than in CXCR3-negative naive cells.

The sequenced sample consisted of naive CXCR3+ CD8+ T cells from blood. Subset in this sample: CD45RO-CCR7+CD27+CD95- naive CD8+ T cells expressing CXCR3 (TNR3+). The origin of the receptors is a human donor in good health. Some clones in this sample may be carry-over from other donors' samples.

The chain recombines TRBV15 with TRBJ2-3; the D call of TRBD1 rests on TCRdb alone, since no DNA is present to check it. This CDR3 comprises 19 residues. CDR1 LNHNV and CDR2 YYDKDF come from the germline V gene (reference sequence). The CDR3 here is CATSFGIQYLAHDTDTQYF. The full variable domain, with the rest looked up from reference TRBV15 and TRBJ2-3, is DAMVIQNPRYQVTQFGKPVTLSCSQTLNHNVMYWYQQKSSQAPKLLFHYYDKDFNNEADTPDNFQSRRPNTSFCFLDIRSPGLGDTAMYLCATSFGIQYLAHDTDTQYFGPGTRLTVL.

J is TRBJ2-5 and V is TRBV28; TCRdb gives TRBD2 as the D gene, but with no DNA this cannot be confirmed. This CDR3 contains 12 residues. The germline gives CDR1 MDHEN, CDR2 SYDVKM. This CDR3 reads CASRGGRETQYF.

The chain carries TRBV28 and TRBJ1-5; lacking DNA, the TRBD1 call made by TCRdb goes unchecked. There are 15 residues in the CDR3. From germline, CDR1 is MDHEN and CDR2 SYDVKM. CDR3 sequence reads: CASSASGTGHQPQLF. The full variable domain, completed using reference TRBV28 and TRBJ1-5, is DVKVTQSSRYLVKRTGEKVFLECVQDMDHENMFWYRQDPGLGLRLIYFSYDVKMKEKGDIPEGYSVSREKKERFSLILESASTNQTSMYLCASSASGTGHQPQLFGDGTRLSIL.

This rearrangement joins TRBV6-5 to TRBJ2-7; lacking DNA, the TRBD1 call made by TCRdb goes unchecked. This CDR3 has 14 amino acids. Germline lookup yields CDR1 MNHEY and CDR2 SVGAGI. CDR3: CASASNPPWDEQYF.

This rearrangement joins TRBV11-2 to TRBJ2-1; as DNA is missing, the TRBD1 call by TCRdb cannot be tested. This CDR3 region has 12 residues. Per germline, CDR1 SGHAT and CDR2 FQNNGV. The chain's CDR3 is CASTPTGNEQFF.

This rearrangement joins TRBV28 to TRBJ1-1; no DNA is available, so the TRBD1 call from TCRdb remains unchecked. The germline V gene has CDR1 MDHEN and CDR2 SYDVKM. The CDR3 runs to 16 residues. CDR3 residues: CASSPRTGGGKTEAFF.

The chain carries TRBV20-1 and TRBJ2-7. The CDR3 is made up of 14 amino acids. From germline, CDR1 is DFQATT and CDR2 SNEGSKA (reference sequence). The chain's CDR3 is CSASSVAGSYEQYF.

The chain has TRBV28 and TRBJ2-1; TCRdb gives TRBD1 as the D gene, but with no DNA this cannot be confirmed. Germline CDR1 reads MDHEN; CDR2 reads SYDVKM. The CDR3 extends over 17 amino acids. This chain's CDR3 is CASSPLGTMSSYNEQFF.

The rearrangement links TRBV12-3 or TRBV12-4 to TRBJ1-5; checking the TCRdb D call of TRBD1 is not possible without DNA. The CDR3 extends over 14 amino acids. CDR3 loop: CASSRDSPGQPQHF.

The chain carries TRBV9 and TRBJ2-5; with no DNA, the TCRdb D assignment of TRBD2 cannot be verified. Germline lookup yields CDR1 SGDLS and CDR2 YYNGEE. This CDR3 has 16 amino acids. CDR3 loop: CASSGIAGGLQETQYF.